This T cell receptor beta chain came from a study of blood T cell repertoires in COVID-19. Overall study: Sites in the United States, Italy and Spain provided acute and convalescent COVID-19 samples. The cDNA or gDNA used as material had been derived from T cells, B-cell-depleted T cells, or PBMCs.

In the original processing: Nucleated cell number was recorded as an estimate derived from reference gene primer amplification. Some clones are missing from TCRdb's copy, which holds only in-frame ones; the method was immunoSEQ multiplex PCR. The V and J calls and the clone size are those of that table, but D and trimming were determined from the DNA. The table shows hundreds of thousands of clones, with about 89% occurring only once. Seattle patient enrollment occurred during active infection, with longitudinal follow-up thereafter. The V end was cut by 5 bases, the J end by 0 bases, with 14 bases between. This CDR3 has 15 amino acids. Germline values: CDR1 KGHSH, CDR2 LQKENI.

The receptor was derived from a woman between 50 and 59 years old with COVID-19, enrolled during active disease. The J gene is TRBJ2-7, the V gene TRBV18; the D gene is possibly TRBD2 (6 bases). Sequencing used peripheral blood. Here the CDR3 reads CASSAGLPSSYEQYF. In DNA form, the CDR3 reads TGTGCCAGCTCAGCGGGACTCCCGAGCTCCTACGAGCAGTACTTC.